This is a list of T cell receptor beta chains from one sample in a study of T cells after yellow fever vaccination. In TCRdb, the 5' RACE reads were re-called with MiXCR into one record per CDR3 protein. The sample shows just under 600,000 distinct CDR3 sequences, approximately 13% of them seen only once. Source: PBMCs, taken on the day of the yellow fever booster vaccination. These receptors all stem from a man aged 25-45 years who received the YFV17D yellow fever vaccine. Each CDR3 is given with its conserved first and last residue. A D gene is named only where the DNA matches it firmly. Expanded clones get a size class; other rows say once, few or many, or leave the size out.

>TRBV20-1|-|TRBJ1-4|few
CSARDFSATNEKLFF
TGCAGTGCTAGAGATTTTAGTGCAACTAATGAAAAACTGTTTTTT
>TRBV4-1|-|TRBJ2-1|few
CASSQENYNEQFF
TGCGCCAGCAGCCAAGAAAACTACAATGAGCAGTTCTTC
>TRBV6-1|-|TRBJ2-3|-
CASRDTRRDTQYF
TGTGCCAGCAGGGACACCCGCAGAGATACGCAGTATTTT
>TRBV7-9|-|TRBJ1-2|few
CASSLARGGRGYTF
TGTGCCAGCAGCTTAGCGCGGGGGGGCCGGGGCTACACCTTC
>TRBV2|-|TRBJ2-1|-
CASCDSHNEQFF
TGTGCCAGCTGCGACTCCCACAATGAGCAGTTCTTC
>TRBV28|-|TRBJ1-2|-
CASRSSVYGYTF
TGTGCCAGCAGATCGTCGGTCTATGGCTACACCTTC
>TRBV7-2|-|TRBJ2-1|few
CASSWGTVNEQFF
TGTGCCAGCAGCTGGGGGACGGTTAATGAGCAGTTCTTC
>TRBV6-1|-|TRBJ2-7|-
CASSPGQPGSYEQYF
TGTGCCAGCAGCCCCGGGCAGCCGGGCTCCTACGAGCAGTACTTC
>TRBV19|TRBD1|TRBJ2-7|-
CASSLRDRVVSGEQYF
TGTGCCAGTAGTCTCCGGGACAGGGTTGTTTCGGGCGAGCAGTACTTC
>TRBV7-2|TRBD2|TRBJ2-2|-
CASSPLAGVYTGELFF
TGTGCCAGCAGCCCTCTAGCGGGAGTGTACACCGGGGAGCTGTTTTTT
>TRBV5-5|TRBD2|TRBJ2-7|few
CASSLGGGTDYEQYF
TGTGCCAGCAGCTTGGGGGGAGGGACGGACTACGAGCAGTACTTC
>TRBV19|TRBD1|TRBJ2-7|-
CASSPGTADYEQYF
TGTGCCAGTAGTCCCGGGACAGCCGACTACGAGCAGTACTTC
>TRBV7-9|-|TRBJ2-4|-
CASSFQGGVNIQYF
TGTGCCAGCAGCTTCCAGGGTGGTGTAAACATTCAGTACTTC
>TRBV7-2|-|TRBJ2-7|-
CASSLPSNYEQYF
TGTGCCAGCAGCCTCCCGTCCAACTACGAGCAGTACTTC
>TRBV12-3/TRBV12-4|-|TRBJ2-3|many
CASSSRAIRTYTQYF
TGTGCCAGCAGCAGCCGGGCCATTCGCACTTATACGCAGTATTTT
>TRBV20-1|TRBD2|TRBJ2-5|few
CSARDTSSGIQETQYF
TGCAGTGCTAGAGATACGTCTAGCGGGATCCAAGAGACCCAGTACTTC
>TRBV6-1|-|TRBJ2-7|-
CASNPGRLLGEQYF
TGTGCCAGCAACCCGGGACGGCTCCTCGGCGAGCAGTACTTC
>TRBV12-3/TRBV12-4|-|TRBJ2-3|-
CASSGSGRGHSTDSQYF
TGTGCCAGCAGTGGAAGCGGAAGGGGCCATAGCACAGATTCGCAGTATTTT
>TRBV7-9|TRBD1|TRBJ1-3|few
CASSVQGRSGNTIYF
TGTGCCAGCAGCGTACAGGGGCGGTCTGGAAACACCATATATTTT
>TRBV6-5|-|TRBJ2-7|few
CASSWTVGHEQYF
TGTGCCAGCAGTTGGACAGTGGGGCACGAGCAGTACTTC
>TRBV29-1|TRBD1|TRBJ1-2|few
CSVEHPGQGYGYTF
TGCAGCGTTGAACACCCGGGACAGGGTTATGGCTACACCTTC
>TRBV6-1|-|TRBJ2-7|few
CASRKADTPYEQYF
TGTGCCAGCAGGAAGGCTGATACCCCCTACGAGCAGTACTTC
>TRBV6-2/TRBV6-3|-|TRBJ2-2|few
CASSYVSPETGELFF
TGTGCCAGCAGTTATGTTAGCCCAGAGACCGGGGAGCTGTTTTTT
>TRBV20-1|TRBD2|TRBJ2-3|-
CSATKREGSTDTQYF
TGCAGTGCTACTAAGCGGGAGGGTAGCACAGATACGCAGTATTTT
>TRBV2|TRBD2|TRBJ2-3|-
CASCLLLAREVGTDTQYF
TGTGCCAGCTGTTTACTCCTCGCGCGGGAGGTTGGCACAGATACGCAGTATTTT
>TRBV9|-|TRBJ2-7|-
CASSARGEQYF
TGTGCCAGCAGCGCCCGGGGAGAGCAGTACTTC
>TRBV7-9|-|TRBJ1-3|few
CAFRDSSSGNTIYF
TGTGCCTTTCGGGACTCTAGCTCTGGAAACACCATATATTTT
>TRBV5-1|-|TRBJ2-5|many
CASSLGQKETQYF
TGTGCCAGCAGCTTGGGGCAGAAAGAGACCCAGTACTTC
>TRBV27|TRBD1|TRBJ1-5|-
CASSPSRQGDQPQHF
TGTGCCAGCAGCCCATCCCGACAGGGGGATCAGCCCCAGCATTTT
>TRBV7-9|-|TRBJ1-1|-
CASSLELGSVTEAFF
TGTGCCAGCAGCTTAGAACTGGGCAGTGTTACTGAAGCTTTCTTT
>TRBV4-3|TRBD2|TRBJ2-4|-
CASSQVSPGAGGNIQYF
TGCGCCAGCAGCCAAGTCTCCCCCGGGGCGGGAGGAAACATTCAGTACTTC
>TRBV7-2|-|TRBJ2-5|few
CASSPQAAQETQYF
TGTGCCAGCAGCCCGCAGGCGGCCCAAGAGACCCAGTACTTC
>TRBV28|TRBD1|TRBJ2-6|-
CASRRGQGSSGANVLTF
TGTGCCAGTAGACGGGGACAGGGTTCCTCTGGGGCCAACGTCCTGACTTTC
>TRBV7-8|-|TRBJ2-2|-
CASSFQGGVGELFF
TGTGCCAGCAGCTTCCAGGGGGGGGTCGGGGAGCTGTTTTTT
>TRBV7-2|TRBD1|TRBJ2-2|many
CASSLTGGWTGELFF
TGTGCCAGCAGCCTGACAGGGGGCTGGACCGGGGAGCTGTTTTTT
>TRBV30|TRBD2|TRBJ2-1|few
CAWTGTSGSEQFF
TGTGCCTGGACAGGGACTAGCGGATCAGAGCAGTTCTTC
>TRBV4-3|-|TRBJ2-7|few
CASSQEYNYEQYF
TGCGCCAGCAGCCAAGAGTACAACTACGAGCAGTACTTC
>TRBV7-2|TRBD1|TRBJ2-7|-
CASSPPGQGVVQYF
TGTGCCAGCAGCCCCCCGGGACAGGGGGTTGTGCAGTACTTC
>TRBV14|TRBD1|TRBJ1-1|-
CASSGKWTGSTEAFF
TGTGCCAGCAGCGGCAAATGGACAGGCAGCACTGAAGCTTTCTTT
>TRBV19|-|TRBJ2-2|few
CASSSARSGELFF
TGTGCCAGTAGTTCCGCGAGGTCCGGGGAGCTGTTTTTT
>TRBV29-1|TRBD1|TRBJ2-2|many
CSVVLRQGRANTGELFF
TGCAGCGTTGTCTTACGACAGGGTAGAGCTAACACCGGGGAGCTGTTTTTT
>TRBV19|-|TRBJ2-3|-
CASNFRGSGTDTQYF
TGTGCCAGTAATTTCCGGGGTAGCGGCACAGATACGCAGTATTTT
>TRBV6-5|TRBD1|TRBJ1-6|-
CASSYSGDSNSPLHF
TGTGCCAGCAGTTACTCGGGGGACAGTAATTCACCCCTCCACTTT
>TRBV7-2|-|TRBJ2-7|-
CASSLRPGEGYEQYF
TGTGCCAGCAGCTTACGACCAGGGGAAGGGTACGAGCAGTACTTC
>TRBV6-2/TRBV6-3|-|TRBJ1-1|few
CASSYSHQLQGLLIVTEAFF
TGTGCCAGCAGTTACTCGCACCAATTACAGGGTCTTTTAATCGTCACTGAAGCTTTCTTT
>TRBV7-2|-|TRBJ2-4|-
CASSSQGNIQYF
TGTGCCAGCAGCTCGCAGGGGAACATTCAGTACTTC
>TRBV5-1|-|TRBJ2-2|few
CASSLDRPSLLGELFF
TGCGCCAGCAGCTTGGATCGACCGTCTTTACTCGGGGAGCTGTTTTTT
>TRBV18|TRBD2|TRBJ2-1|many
CASSPFSGNQFF
TGTGCCAGCTCACCTTTTAGCGGGAATCAGTTCTTC
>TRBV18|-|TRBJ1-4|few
CASSPQGSNEKLFF
TGTGCCAGCTCACCGCAGGGAAGTAATGAAAAACTGTTTTTT
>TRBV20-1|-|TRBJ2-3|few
CSALPGRGRLTDTQYF
TGCAGTGCCCTCCCCGGCCGGGGAAGGCTCACAGATACGCAGTATTTT